These 8 T cell receptor beta chains were all obtained from the same sample, sequenced in a study of technical replicates of blood from a handful of donors. TCRdb's table, derived via immunoSEQ multiplex PCR, lists solely in-frame clones and lacks some. There are about 80,000 clones in the sample; about 98% occur only once, and roughly 0.16% lies in the top ten. The sequenced sample consisted of T cells isolated from PBMCs. Every receptor here comes from a human donor in good health.

This sequence joins TRBV28 and TRBJ1-1, with TRBD1 matching over 7 bases. There are 15 residues in the CDR3. The ends lost 6 bases at V and 4 bases at J; junction bases unmatched: 11. The V gene's germline CDR1 is MDHEN and CDR2 SYDVKM. The CDR3 DNA follows: TGTGCCAGCAGCGTTCCGGGACAGCTACGCACTGAAGCTTTCTTT. Translated: CASSVPGQLRTEAFF. The full variable domain, completed using reference TRBV28 and TRBJ1-1, is DVKVTQSSRYLVKRTGEKVFLECVQDMDHENMFWYRQDPGLGLRLIYFSYDVKMKEKGDIPEGYSVSREKKERFSLILESASTNQTSMYLCASSVPGQLRTEAFFGQGTRLTVV.

The rearrangement uses TRBV4-1 and TRBJ1-3, with D unresolved. Germline lookup yields CDR1 MGHRA and CDR2 YSYEKL. This CDR3 is built from 12 residues. V gave up 7 bases and J gave up 7 bases, with 11 bases separating them. The CDR3 DNA reads TGCGCCAGCACCCCGGGTGGCAACACCATATATTTT. It translates to CASTPGGNTIYF.

The chain uses TRBV30 and TRBJ1-1; TRBD1 is a possible D gene (5 bases). Germline assignment: CDR1 GTSNPN and CDR2 SVGIG (reference sequence). The CDR3 is 15 residues long. V was trimmed by 3 bases and J by 1 base, leaving 15 bases between them. The CDR3 nucleotides read TGTGCCTGGAGCTACCTAAGACAGACGAACACTGAAGCTTTCTTT. Translating it yields CAWSYLRQTNTEAFF.

The V gene is TRBV6-1, the J gene TRBJ2-1, with TRBD1 identical over 10 bases. Germline V gene sequence: CDR1 MNHNS, CDR2 SASEGT. The CDR3 consists of 16 residues. V shed 4 bases, J shed 8 bases, and the junction held 11 bases outside the gene matches. CDR3 region: CASSALGTGVEHEQFF. The CDR3 DNA is TGTGCCAGCAGTGCCCTAGGGACAGGGGTTGAACATGAGCAGTTCTTC.

The chain links TRBV7-8 to TRBJ2-7, with 13 bases lining up with TRBD2. Germline CDR1 and CDR2: SGHVS and FQNEAQ. With V trimmed by 1 base and J by 3 bases, 0 bases remained unmatched. CDR3 length: 15 residues. CDR3 coding DNA: TGTGCCAGCAGCTTAGGGACTAGCGGGAGCTACGAGCAGTACTTC. This translates into CASSLGTSGSYEQYF. Full variable domain (outside the CDR3, taken from reference TRBV7-8 and TRBJ2-7): GAGVSQSPRYKVAKRGQDVALRCDPISGHVSLFWYQQALGQGPEFLTYFQNEAQLDKSGLPSDRFFAERPEGSVSTLKIQRTQQEDSAVYLCASSLGTSGSYEQYFGPGTRLTVT.

V is TRBV27 and J is TRBJ2-7, with TRBD1 matching 11 bases. The V gene end was trimmed by 6 bases and the J gene end by 3 bases; junction bases not matched to a gene: 10. CDR3 length: 16 amino acids. In germline, CDR1 is MNHEY, CDR2 SMNVEV (reference sequence). For the CDR3, the DNA is TGTGCCAGCAGCGCCCGAAGTGGGACAGGGGGCTACGAGCAGTACTTC. This codes for CASSARSGTGGYEQYF.

V is TRBV4-2 and J is TRBJ2-1; tentatively, D is TRBD2 (7 bases). Germline V gene data show CDR1 as LGHNA and CDR2 as YNFKEQ. CDR3 size: 16 residues. V lost 0 bases, J lost 5 bases, and 14 bases lay in between. CDR3 sequence: CASSQDFGGLNNEQFF. CDR3 coding DNA: TGTGCCAGCAGCCAAGATTTCGGGGGGCTTAACAATGAGCAGTTCTTC.

This rearrangement joins TRBV28 to TRBJ2-7, with TRBD2 identical over 13 bases. Trimming at V came to 4 bases and at J to 3 bases, leaving 18 bases not matched to a gene. The CDR3 sequence is 20 residues long. Germline CDR1 reads MDHEN; CDR2 reads SYDVKM. Here the CDR3 reads CASSSRILGTSGVGDYEQYF. For the CDR3, the DNA is TGTGCCAGCAGTTCCCGCATTCTGGGGACTAGCGGGGTCGGAGACTACGAGCAGTACTTC.